The TCR beta chain described here comes from a study of cytomegalovirus exposure and HLA in healthy donors. CDR3 size: 16 residues. Per the germline V gene, CDR1 is MNHEY and CDR2 is SMNVEV (reference sequence). With 6 bases removed from V and 0 bases from J, the gap between germline ends came to 12 bases. In the PCR, 60 Vbeta and 13 Jbeta primers were used. The authors' processing: Roughly 10 million shared chains were among 80 million or so unique TCR beta chains counted in a later analysis. Sequenced by immunoSEQ multiplex PCR; TCRdb stores in-frame clones only, minus some. V and J calls and clone size follow that table, whereas D and trimming were derived from the DNA. Of about 200,000 clones in the sample, 81% were seen once.

The source material was PBMCs. The rearrangement links TRBV27 to TRBJ2-6; a possible D gene is TRBD1 (6 bases). The TCR originated in a middle-aged man in good health and CMV-seropositive. CDR3 coding DNA: TGTGCCAGCAGCCAAACAGGGAGCTCTGGGGCCAACGTCCTGACTTTC. Amino acid sequence: CASSQTGSSGANVLTF.